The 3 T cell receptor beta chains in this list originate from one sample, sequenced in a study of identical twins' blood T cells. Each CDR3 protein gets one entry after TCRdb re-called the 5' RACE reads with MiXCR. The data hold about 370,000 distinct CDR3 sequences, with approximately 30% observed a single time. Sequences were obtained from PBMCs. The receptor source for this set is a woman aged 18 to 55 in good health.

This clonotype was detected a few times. Written as DNA, the CDR3 is TGTGCCAGCACCCCAGACGCCTCCTACAATGAGCAGTTCTTC. Translation gives CASTPDASYNEQFF. This rearrangement joins TRBV2 to TRBJ2-1; D unclear. The germline V gene encodes CDR1 SNHLY and CDR2 FYNNEI. V was clipped by 7 bases and J by 0 bases, with 10 bases between them. This CDR3 region has 14 residues.

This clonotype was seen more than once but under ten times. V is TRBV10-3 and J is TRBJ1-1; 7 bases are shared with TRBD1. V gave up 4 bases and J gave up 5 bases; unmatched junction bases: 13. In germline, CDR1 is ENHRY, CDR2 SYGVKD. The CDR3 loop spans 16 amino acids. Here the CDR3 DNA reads TGTGCCATCAGTGGGACCAAACAGGGGTTTAGGACTGAAGCTTTCTTT. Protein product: CAISGTKQGFRTEAFF.

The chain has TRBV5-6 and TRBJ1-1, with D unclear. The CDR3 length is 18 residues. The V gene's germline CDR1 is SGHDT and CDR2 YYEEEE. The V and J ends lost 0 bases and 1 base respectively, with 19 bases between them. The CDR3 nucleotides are TGTGCCAGCAGCTTGGAGGTCGGTAAAAGGACGGAGAACACTGAAGCTTTCTTT. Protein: CASSLEVGKRTENTEAFF.